Each of the 30 T cell receptor beta chains below was sequenced from the same sample in a study of control samples from healthy donors and cancer patients (dated by TCRdb to 2020 to 2022). The library was produced with the immunoSEQ multiplex PCR assay. As stored in TCRdb, this immuneACCESS dataset retains in-frame rearrangements with V and J assigned. A fraction of the clones does not appear; measured against another copy, unresolved V genes explain less than half of the discrepancy, and the remainder lacks a known reason. A total of 90,000 to 140,000 clones appear in this sample, roughly 85% of them only once. Of the sample, around 14% falls within the top ten clones. The sequenced sample was blood. The receptors stem from a woman aged 45-65 years in good health.

This clone came up once. The chain uses TRBV19 and TRBJ1-1, with 9 bases fitting TRBD1. Trimming took 5 bases from V and 3 from J; bases not matched to a gene: 16. The CDR3 length is 18 residues. Germline V gene lookup returns CDR1 LNHDA and CDR2 SQIVND (reference sequence). The CDR3 here is CASSPHTGTGIGHTEAFF. The CDR3 DNA reads TGTGCCAGTAGTCCTCACACCGGGACAGGGATAGGGCACACTGAAGCTTTCTTT.

This sequence joins TRBV14 and TRBJ2-2, with 8 bases that match TRBD1. Germline V lookup: CDR1 SGHDN, CDR2 FVKESK. The CDR3 totals 15 residues. The V and J ends lost 6 bases and 5 bases, in that order; junction bases with no gene match: 8. CDR3 nucleotide sequence: TGTGCCAGCAGTGTAACAGGGGGTTGGACCGGGGAGCTGTTTTTT. It encodes CASSVTGGWTGELFF.

The chain has TRBV18 and TRBJ1-5, with D possibly TRBD1 on 5 matching bases. CDR1 and CDR2 from the germline V gene are KGHSH and LQKENI. V was shortened by 3 bases and J by 7 bases, with 19 bases between the two germline ends. CDR3 length: 16 residues. The CDR3 nucleotides are TGTGCCAGCTCACCCGCCGGACATTCAAACGCCCAGCCCCAGCATTTT. Translated: CASSPAGHSNAQPQHF.

The chain recombines TRBV19 with TRBJ1-6, with 7 bases identical to TRBD1. CDR3 size: 14 residues. With V trimmed by 8 bases and J by 6 bases, 7 bases remained unmatched. Germline V gene lookup returns CDR1 LNHDA and CDR2 SQIVND (reference sequence). The CDR3 reads CASGDSAGNSPLHF. The CDR3 DNA reads TGTGCCAGTGGGGACAGTGCTGGTAATTCACCCCTCCACTTT.

The V and J genes are TRBV9 and TRBJ1-4; 7 bases map to TRBD1. Trimming removed 0 bases from V and 6 bases from J; junction bases left unmatched: 5. In germline, CDR1 is SGDLS, CDR2 YYNGEE. This CDR3 has 15 amino acids. CDR3 nucleotides: TGTGCCAGCAGCGTAGGAGGGGGCGGGTATGAAAAACTGTTTTTT. It is translated as CASSVGGGGYEKLFF.

The CDR3 spells CASSLWSTDTQYF. CDR3 in DNA: TGTGCCAGCAGTTTGTGGAGCACAGATACGCAGTATTTT. This chain uses TRBV27 with TRBJ2-3; D is uncertain. V shed 3 bases and J shed 0 bases, with 4 bases lying between them. The CDR3 runs to 13 residues. CDR1 is MNHEY and CDR2 is SMNVEV in the germline V gene (reference sequence).

This clone appeared once. The chain combines TRBV19 with TRBJ1-2; 7 bases agree with TRBD1. The germline gives CDR1 LNHDA, CDR2 SQIVND (reference sequence). This CDR3 is built from 15 residues. J was trimmed by 3 bases and V by 4 bases; bases with no gene match: 8. CDR3 DNA sequence: TGTGCCAGTAGTACCTCCCGGGACAGTCACTATGGCTACACCTTC. Translation: CASSTSRDSHYGYTF.

The chain couples TRBV2 to TRBJ1-3; D uncertain. Germline V gene data show CDR1 as SNHLY and CDR2 as FYNNEI. CDR3 size: 14 residues. Trimming took off 6 bases at V and 1 base at J, with 10 bases between the two ends. The CDR3 DNA sequence: TGTGCCAGCAGCGAGACATTATCTGGAAACACCATATATTTT. This translates into CASSETLSGNTIYF.

This chain connects TRBV3-1 (or the pseudogene TRBV3-2) to TRBJ2-7; D could derive from TRBD1 or TRBD2 (5 bases each). The length of the CDR3 is 14 residues. The V gene lost 3 bases and the J gene lost 0 bases, with 9 bases spanning the gap. Germline CDR1 reads LGHDT; CDR2 reads YNNKEL (reference sequence). CDR3 sequence reads: CASSQLGTSYEQYF. The CDR3, as DNA: TGTGCCAGCAGCCAGCTAGGGACCTCCTACGAGCAGTACTTC.

This chain connects TRBV7-9 to TRBJ1-2, with 7 bases matching TRBD1. The trim removed 3 bases at V and 2 bases at J, leaving 3 bases unmatched. The germline V gene has CDR1 SEHNR and CDR2 FQNEAQ (reference sequence). The CDR3 spans 14 residues. The CDR3 is CASSFETGNYGYTF. The CDR3 region has the DNA TGTGCCAGCAGCTTCGAGACAGGGAACTATGGCTACACCTTC.

The chain has TRBV6-5 and TRBJ1-4; the D is unclear. Trimming left V 7 bases short and J 4 bases short, with 10 bases between. CDR3 size: 13 residues. Germline loops: CDR1 MNHEY, CDR2 SVGAGI. The CDR3 sequence is CASKLRRNEKLFF. CDR3 nucleotides: TGTGCCAGCAAGCTTCGTCGTAATGAAAAACTGTTTTTT.

The chain recombines TRBV18 with TRBJ1-1, with D perhaps TRBD1 (5 bases). From germline, CDR1 is KGHSH and CDR2 LQKENI. The CDR3 contains 14 residues. V shed 2 bases and J shed 0 bases, with 7 bases lying between them. CDR3 bases: TGTGCCAGCTCACCATTACAGGTGAACACTGAAGCTTTCTTT. This encodes CASSPLQVNTEAFF.

CDR3 region: CASTRTGNTIYF. The CDR3 DNA reads TGTGCCAGCACCAGGACTGGAAACACCATATATTTT. The chain couples TRBV9 to TRBJ1-3; D is unclear. In germline, CDR1 is SGDLS, CDR2 YYNGEE. V lost 6 bases and J 2 bases, leaving 6 bases between the germline ends. The CDR3 spans 12 residues.

This clone appeared a few times. The chain carries TRBV3-1 (or the pseudogene TRBV3-2) and TRBJ2-5, with 12 bases fitting TRBD2. This CDR3 is built from 17 residues. CDR1 and CDR2 (germline): LGHDT, YNNKEL (reference sequence). J was trimmed by 5 bases and V by 2 bases; bases with no gene match: 9. This CDR3 reads CASSQTTSGGHGETQYF. In DNA, the CDR3 is TGTGCCAGCAGCCAAACGACTAGCGGGGGCCACGGGGAGACCCAGTACTTC.

The chain has TRBV13 and TRBJ2-2, with 9 bases fitting TRBD1. Germline CDR1 reads PRHDT; CDR2 reads FYEKMQ (reference sequence). After removal of 5 bases from V and 3 bases from J, the junction contained 10 bases not matched to a gene. The CDR3 is 17 amino acids. CDR3 in amino acids: CASSNRDRELYTGELFF. CDR3 nucleotides: TGTGCCAGCAGCAACCGGGACAGGGAGCTTTACACCGGGGAGCTGTTTTTT.

The V and J genes are TRBV11-3 and TRBJ1-1; D remains unclear. The V end lost 2 bases, the J end lost 2 bases, and 6 bases lay between the germline ends. Germline assignment: CDR1 SGHNT and CDR2 YENEEA. CDR3 size: 13 residues. CDR3 loop: CASSLFLNTEAFF. The CDR3 coding sequence is TGTGCCAGCAGCTTATTCCTAAACACTGAAGCTTTCTTT.

This clone was detected once. The rearrangement uses TRBV5-1 and TRBJ2-3, with 7 positions matching TRBD1. This CDR3 region has 13 residues. From germline, CDR1 is SGHRS and CDR2 YFSETQ. Trimming took 6 bases from V and 3 from J; bases not matched to a gene: 4. CDR3 region: CASKEGATDTQYF. The CDR3 DNA sequence: TGCGCCAGCAAAGAGGGGGCGACAGATACGCAGTATTTT.

The chain joins TRBV7-9 to TRBJ1-1; 9 nucleotides align to TRBD1. V shed 5 bases and J 1 base; nucleotides not matched to a gene: 5. Germline lookup yields CDR1 SEHNR and CDR2 FQNEAQ (reference sequence). The CDR3 consists of 15 residues. CDR3 sequence: CASSPNRGRNTEAFF. In nucleotides, the CDR3 is TGTGCCAGCAGCCCTAACAGGGGGCGGAACACTGAAGCTTTCTTT. Supplemented by reference TRBV7-9 and TRBJ1-1, the full variable domain reads DTGVSQNPRHKITKRGQNVTFRCDPISEHNRLYWYRQTLGQGPEFLTYFQNEAQLEKSRLLSDRFSAERPKGSFSTLEIQRTEQGDSAMYLCASSPNRGRNTEAFFGQGTRLTVV.

This clone was seen a few times. This rearrangement joins TRBV13 to TRBJ2-7; unclear D gene. Germline V lookup: CDR1 PRHDT, CDR2 FYEKMQ (reference sequence). This CDR3 contains 11 residues. V was pared by 6 bases and J by 3 bases, with 6 bases between. CDR3 residues: CASSLNYEQYF. In DNA, the CDR3 is TGTGCCAGCAGTCTAAACTACGAGCAGTACTTC.

The V and J genes are TRBV7-2 and TRBJ2-5; the match to TRBD2 covers 7 bases. The J segment lost 11 bases and the V segment lost 5 bases, leaving 5 bases of the junction unmatched. The CDR3 runs to 11 residues. The germline gives CDR1 SGHTA, CDR2 FQGNSA. CDR3 sequence (DNA): TGTGCCAGCAGCCCCGCCGGGGGGCAGTACTTC. Translating it yields CASSPAGGQYF. Together with reference TRBV7-2 and TRBJ2-5, the CDR3 gives the full variable domain: GAGVSQSPSNKVTEKGKDVELRCDPISGHTALYWYRQSLGQGLEFLIYFQGNSAPDKSGLPSDRFSAERTGGSVSTLTIQRTQQEDSAVYLCASSPAGGQYFGPGTRLLVL.

The chain recombines TRBV11-2 with TRBJ2-7; TRBD2 might be the D (6 bases). The CDR3 consists of 13 residues. Deletions cut 4 bases from V and 9 bases from J, with 16 bases between. Germline CDR1 SGHAT, CDR2 FQNNGV. The DNA of the CDR3 is TGTGCCAGCAGCTCCCGGGACTCACCACTGCAGTACTTC. Translation: CASSSRDSPLQYF.

The V and J genes are TRBV5-1 and TRBJ1-2; D may be TRBD1 (5 bases). Looked up from germline, CDR1 is SGHRS and CDR2 is YFSETQ. With 4 bases removed from V and 0 bases from J, the gap between germline ends came to 13 bases. There are 15 residues in the CDR3. The CDR3 DNA is TGCGCCAGCAGCACAGGACTGCCTACTAACTATGGCTACACCTTC. Translated, it gives CASSTGLPTNYGYTF. The complete variable domain, with remaining parts taken from reference TRBV5-1 and TRBJ1-2, reads KAGVTQTPRYLIKTRGQQVTLSCSPISGHRSVSWYQQTPGQGLQFLFEYFSETQRNKGNFPGRFSGRQFSNSRSEMNVSTLELGDSALYLCASSTGLPTNYGYTFGSGTRLTVV.

This chain uses TRBV4-3 with TRBJ1-1, with D unresolved. CDR1 and CDR2 from the germline V gene are LGHNA and YSLEER. The CDR3 is made up of 13 amino acids. The V end was cut by 6 bases, the J end by 1 base, with 9 bases between. The CDR3 DNA is TGCGCCAGCAGTTTCGCAGCGAACACTGAAGCTTTCTTT. Amino acid sequence: CASSFAANTEAFF.

In DNA form, the CDR3 reads TGTGCCAGCAGTACCACACAGGGATGGGCAGATACGCAGTATTTT. Translation gives CASSTTQGWADTQYF. The V call is TRBV28, the J call TRBJ2-3; a possible D gene is TRBD1 (6 bases). CDR1 is MDHEN, CDR2 SYDVKM, per germline. The CDR3 loop spans 15 amino acids. V lost 5 bases, J lost 4 bases, and 16 bases lay in between.

The chain uses TRBV2 and TRBJ2-5; the D is unclear. Trimming pared 4 bases from V and 5 bases from J, leaving 8 bases between. CDR1 is SNHLY, CDR2 FYNNEI, per germline. The CDR3 contains 12 residues. CDR3 residues: CASSALGETQYF. The CDR3 DNA sequence: TGTGCCAGCAGTGCTTTGGGGGAGACCCAGTACTTC. Full variable domain (rest looked up from reference TRBV2 and TRBJ2-5): EPEVTQTPSHQVTQMGQEVILRCVPISNHLYFYWYRQILGQKVEFLVSFYNNEISEKSEIFDDQFSVERPDGSNFTLKIRSTKLEDSAMYFCASSALGETQYFGPGTRLLVL.

This chain links TRBV28 with TRBJ2-5; perhaps TRBD1 as D (6 bases). The CDR3 has 16 residues. Germline CDR1 is MDHEN and CDR2 is SYDVKM. Trimming removed 2 bases from V and 6 bases from J, with 19 bases in between. CDR3 coding DNA: TGTGCCAGCAGTTTACCCAGTCTGGGCACAGGGCAGACCCAGTACTTC. Translating gives CASSLPSLGTGQTQYF.

The gene calls are TRBV4-3 and TRBJ1-1; no definite D call. The V gene's germline CDR1 is LGHNA and CDR2 YSLEER. Trimming left V 2 bases short and J 4 bases short, with 11 bases between. CDR3 length: 14 residues. The CDR3: CASSQYYTSTEAFF. For the CDR3, the DNA is TGCGCCAGCAGCCAATACTACACGAGCACTGAAGCTTTCTTT.

V and J are TRBV20-1 and TRBJ1-5; D is undetermined. Germline V gene sequence: CDR1 DFQATT, CDR2 SNEGSKA (reference sequence). V lost 3 bases and J lost 0, with 15 bases in between. The CDR3 contains 16 residues. CDR3 bases: TGCAGTGCTAGTGCCCCCGGCACCTATAGCAATCAGCCCCAGCATTTT. The encoded protein is CSASAPGTYSNQPQHF.

This chain links TRBV6-1 with TRBJ1-5; D perhaps matches TRBD1 (5 bases). Trimming removed 1 base at V and 7 bases at J, with 14 bases between. The CDR3 covers 15 residues. Germline loops: CDR1 MNHNS, CDR2 SASEGT. The CDR3 DNA follows: TGTGCCAGCAGTGAAGGGACAACGAGTCAACAGCCCCAGCATTTT. Its translation is CASSEGTTSQQPQHF.

The gene calls are TRBV4-3 and TRBJ2-7, with D possibly TRBD2 on 6 matching bases. There are 15 residues in the CDR3. In germline, CDR1 is LGHNA, CDR2 YSLEER. Deletions cut 2 bases from V and 0 bases from J, with 11 bases between. CDR3: CASSQRVAASYEQYF. CDR3 bases: TGCGCCAGCAGCCAAAGGGTAGCGGCCTCCTACGAGCAGTACTTC.